The rows below give T cell receptor beta chains drawn from one sample of a study of shared clonotypes between healthy human individuals. The table came from immunoSEQ multiplex PCR; TCRdb's copy has only in-frame clones and leaves some out. Of more than 1.2 million clones in the sample, approximately 98.5% were seen once. The sequenced sample consisted of naive CD4+ T cells sorted from blood. The receptor source for this set is a man aged 30 to 39 in good health. CDR3s include the opening cysteine and the closing phenylalanine or tryptophan. A D gene is named only where the DNA matches it firmly. Size is omitted from some rows. Given values are once, few, many or a class for expanded clones.

DNA | CDR3 | size | J | V | D
TGTGCCAGCAAGGCTAAGGCTTCAGATACGCAGTATTTT | CASKAKASDTQYF | NA | TRBJ2-3 | TRBV2 | NA
TGTGCCAGCAGTAACCCCGAGGACGTCGTAGAGACCCAGTACTTC | CASSNPEDVVETQYF | NA | TRBJ2-5 | TRBV6-5 | NA
TGTGCCAGCAGCCCACAGGGTACCCCTACCTACGAGCAGTACTTC | CASSPQGTPTYEQYF | once | TRBJ2-7 | TRBV21-1 | NA
TGTGCCAGCAGTGAACACAGGGCGCGGCCCCAGCATTTT | CASSEHRARPQHF | NA | TRBJ1-5 | TRBV6-1 | NA
TGCGCCAGCAGTGAAGCTATCGGCGAGCAGTACTTC | CASSEAIGEQYF | NA | TRBJ2-7 | TRBV10-1 | NA
TGTGCCAGCAGCTTGCGCGGGTTCGCAGATACGCAGTATTTT | CASSLRGFADTQYF | NA | TRBJ2-3 | TRBV5-4 | NA
TGTGCCAGCAGGAAAGGGACTAGCGGGAGCCGCACAGATACGCAGTATTTT | CASRKGTSGSRTDTQYF | NA | TRBJ2-3 | TRBV27 | TRBD2
TGTGCCAGCTCACCACCAGAGGGGGCCTACAATGAGCAGTTCTTC | CASSPPEGAYNEQFF | NA | TRBJ2-1 | TRBV18 | NA
TGTGCCATCAGTGAGAAGCGGGCAGGGGGTGAAAAACTGTTTTTT | CAISEKRAGGEKLFF | NA | TRBJ1-4 | TRBV10-3 | TRBD1
TGCAGCGTTAAGAGGGGCTTGAACACTGAAGCTTTCTTT | CSVKRGLNTEAFF | NA | TRBJ1-1 | TRBV29-1 | NA